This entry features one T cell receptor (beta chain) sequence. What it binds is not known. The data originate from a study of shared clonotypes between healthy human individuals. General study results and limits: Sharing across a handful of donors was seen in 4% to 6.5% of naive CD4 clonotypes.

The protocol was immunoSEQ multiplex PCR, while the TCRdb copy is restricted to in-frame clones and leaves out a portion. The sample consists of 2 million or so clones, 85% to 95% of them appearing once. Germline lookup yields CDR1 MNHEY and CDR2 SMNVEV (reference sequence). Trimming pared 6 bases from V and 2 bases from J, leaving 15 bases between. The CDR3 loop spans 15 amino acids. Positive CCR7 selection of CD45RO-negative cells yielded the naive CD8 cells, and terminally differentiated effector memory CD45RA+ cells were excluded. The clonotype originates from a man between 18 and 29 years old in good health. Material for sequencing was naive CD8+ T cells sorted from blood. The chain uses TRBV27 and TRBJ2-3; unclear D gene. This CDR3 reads CASSQITEYTDTQYF. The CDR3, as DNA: TGTGCCAGCAGCCAGATCACGGAGTACACAGATACGCAGTATTTT.